Following are 29 T cell receptor beta chains from one sample sequenced in a study of T-cell memory formation after mild COVID-19 (dated by TCRdb to the early 2020s). The library was produced with 5' RACE. The sequencer was an Illumina NovaSeq 6000. Through fastp at Q25 and MiXCR, TCRdb rebuilt clones from the public reads, retaining in-frame beta chains. Rows with one shared CDR3 protein collapse into an entry with the most common genes and DNA. This sample comprises about 290,000 distinct CDR3 sequences, roughly 15% of them detected only once. The ten largest clonotypes hold over 20% of the sample. Sequencing was performed on PBMCs or a T cell subset sorted from them (not recorded which). These receptors all come from a man younger than 30 who had mild COVID-19 (a few samples of this study predate the infection). The sample titles of this study are shuffled in the database, so cell type and time point are left out; the donor was told from shared clones.

This clonotype came up a few times. CDR3 sequence (DNA): TGTGCCAGCAGTTACTTCGGGACAGGGAGTCCCTATGGCTACACCTTC. It yields the protein CASSYFGTGSPYGYTF. This chain joins TRBV6-5 and TRBJ1-2, with 9 bases identical to TRBD1. Trimming removed 1 base from V and 4 bases from J; junction bases left unmatched: 7. The germline V gene encodes CDR1 MNHEY and CDR2 SVGAGI. The CDR3 is 16 residues long.

This sequence joins TRBV23-1 and TRBJ2-1; 8 bases align to TRBD1. TRBV23-1 is identified as an open reading frame with a role that is uncertain. The ends lost 4 bases at V and 7 bases at J; junction bases unmatched: 6. This CDR3 has 14 amino acids. CDR3 sequence: CASSLEQGVNEQFF. For the CDR3, the DNA is TGCGCCAGCAGTCTCGAACAGGGGGTTAATGAGCAGTTCTTC.

The genes are TRBV11-2 and TRBJ2-4, with D hard to call. V shed 2 bases and J shed 1 base, with 12 bases lying between them. The length of the CDR3 is 16 residues. Germline assignment: CDR1 SGHAT and CDR2 FQNNGV. The DNA of the CDR3 is TGTGCCAGCAGCTTATATCAAGCGCCTGCCAAAAACATTCAGTACTTC. This gives the protein CASSLYQAPAKNIQYF. Looking up the rest from reference TRBV11-2 and TRBJ2-4 gives the full variable domain: EAGVAQSPRYKIIEKRQSVAFWCNPISGHATLYWYQQILGQGPKLLIQFQNNGVVDDSQLPKDRFSAERLKGVDSTLKIQPAKLEDSAVYLCASSLYQAPAKNIQYFGAGTRLSVL.

At least ten counts were recorded for this clonotype. The CDR3 bases are TGTGCCAGCAGGCCCACAGGGATTGGCCAAGAGACCCAGTACTTC. It encodes CASRPTGIGQETQYF. This rearrangement joins TRBV5-4 to TRBJ2-5; maybe TRBD1 (6 bases). Germline CDR1 is SGHNT and CDR2 is YYREEE (reference sequence). Trimming removed 5 bases at V and 1 base at J, with 15 bases between. The CDR3 sequence is 15 residues long.

The chain carries TRBV4-3 and TRBJ2-1; 7 positions agree with TRBD2. This CDR3 spans 17 amino acids. Germline V lookup: CDR1 LGHNA, CDR2 YSLEER. J lost 7 bases, V lost 0 bases, and 12 bases had no gene match. The CDR3: CASSQEAWLAVNNEQFF. Here the CDR3 DNA reads TGCGCCAGCAGCCAAGAGGCCTGGCTAGCGGTTAATAATGAGCAGTTCTTC.

The CDR3 here is CASSPGLSSGANVLTF. The CDR3 nucleotides read TGTGCCAGCAGCCCCGGACTGTCCTCTGGGGCCAACGTCCTGACTTTC. The V call is TRBV6-5, the J call TRBJ2-6; the D gene is possibly TRBD2 (5 bases). Germline V gene data show CDR1 as MNHEY and CDR2 as SVGAGI. CDR3 length equals 16 residues. Between the trimmed V and J ends, which lost 6 bases and 0 bases, there was a span of 12 bases.

The chain uses TRBV4-1 and TRBJ1-4; the D is unclear. The CDR3 loop spans 16 amino acids. CDR1 and CDR2 (germline): MGHRA, YSYEKL. Deletions cut 1 base from V and 5 bases from J, with 14 bases between. The CDR3 region is CASSQARTPRNEKLFF. In DNA form, the CDR3 reads TGCGCCAGCAGCCAAGCTCGCACCCCAAGGAATGAAAAACTGTTTTTT.

V gene TRBV5-6 combines with J gene TRBJ1-1, with no clear D. CDR1 is SGHDT and CDR2 is YYEEEE in the germline V gene. Trimming removed 5 bases at V and 7 bases at J, with 9 bases between. The CDR3 loop spans 11 amino acids. The CDR3 protein is CASSRVDEAFF. CDR3 in DNA: TGTGCCAGCAGTAGGGTGGATGAAGCTTTCTTT.

The sample holds a few counts of this clonotype. The chain combines TRBV6-2 or TRBV6-3 with TRBJ2-7; TRBD2 matches at 7 bases. Germline V lookup: CDR1 MNHEY, CDR2 SVGEGT. This CDR3 spans 15 amino acids. V trimming: 2 bases; J trimming: 3 bases; junction bases outside the gene matches: 7. CDR3 sequence (DNA): TGTGCCAGCAGTTACGGCAGCGGGGACGTCTACGAGCAGTACGTC. This gives the protein CASSYGSGDVYEQYV.

The sample holds a few counts of this clonotype. This sequence joins TRBV28 and TRBJ2-5; D may match TRBD1 or TRBD2 (5 bases each). The CDR3 covers 14 residues. CDR1 MDHEN and CDR2 SYDVKM come from the germline V gene. The V and J ends lost 8 bases and 5 bases respectively, with 18 bases between them. CDR3 sequence reads: CASQGPRSGETQYF. The DNA of the CDR3 is TGTGCCAGCCAGGGACCCCGCTCGGGGGAGACCCAGTACTTC.

The chain combines TRBV4-3 with TRBJ1-4; D is unclear. Germline-derived CDR1 and CDR2 are LGHNA and YSLEER. V was trimmed by 3 bases and J by 4 bases, leaving 9 bases between them. The CDR3 covers 14 residues. The CDR3: CASSQEVVNEKLFF. In DNA form, the CDR3 reads TGCGCCAGCAGCCAGGAAGTGGTTAATGAAAAACTGTTTTTT.

V gene TRBV20-1 combines with J gene TRBJ2-4; 8 bases are a match to TRBD2. The CDR3 covers 13 residues. Trimming removed 7 bases from V and 0 bases from J; junction bases left unmatched: 2. The V gene's germline CDR1 is DFQATT and CDR2 SNEGSKA (reference sequence). DNA for the CDR3: TGCAGTGGGAGCGGGGGAGCCAAAAACATTCAGTACTTC. It translates to CSGSGGAKNIQYF.

This clonotype was seen a handful of times. The chain employs TRBV5-6 and TRBJ1-2; 7 bases match TRBD1. J gave up 3 bases and V 4 bases, and 9 bases lay outside the gene matches. Germline CDR1 reads SGHDT; CDR2 reads YYEEEE. The CDR3 is 15 residues long. The CDR3 sequence: CASSLDRDGYYGYTF. CDR3 sequence (DNA): TGTGCCAGCAGCCTAGACAGGGACGGATACTATGGCTACACCTTC.

The chain recombines TRBV29-1 with TRBJ2-7; TRBD2 is a possible D gene (5 bases). This CDR3 is built from 12 residues. Germline V gene lookup returns CDR1 SQVTM and CDR2 ANQGSEA. V lost 4 bases to trimming and J lost 3 bases, with 10 bases between them. CDR3 nucleotide sequence: TGCAGCGTTGTGGTCGCGGGCTACGAGCAGTACTTC. It codes for CSVVVAGYEQYF.

The chain employs TRBV20-1 and TRBJ1-2; D remains ambiguous. The length of the CDR3 is 11 residues. Germline assignment: CDR1 DFQATT and CDR2 SNEGSKA (reference sequence). V shed 4 bases and J shed 2 bases, with 5 bases lying between them. As DNA, the CDR3 is TGCAGTGCTAACGTAAACTATGGCTACACCTTC. This translates into CSANVNYGYTF.

The V call is TRBV5-1, the J call TRBJ2-5, with D uncertain. The V and J ends lost 0 bases and 1 base respectively, with 7 bases between them. Germline V gene data show CDR1 as SGHRS and CDR2 as YFSETQ. The length of the CDR3 is 14 residues. CDR3 nucleotides: TGCGCCAGCAGCTTGGAGGTCTCCCAAGAGACCCAGTACTTC. Protein sequence: CASSLEVSQETQYF. The variable domain in full, completed from reference TRBV5-1 and TRBJ2-5, reads KAGVTQTPRYLIKTRGQQVTLSCSPISGHRSVSWYQQTPGQGLQFLFEYFSETQRNKGNFPGRFSGRQFSNSRSEMNVSTLELGDSALYLCASSLEVSQETQYFGPGTRLLVL.

The chain employs TRBV2 and TRBJ2-1, with a possible D match to TRBD1 (6 bases). This CDR3 contains 12 residues. Per germline, CDR1 SNHLY and CDR2 FYNNEI. CDR3 bases: TGTAGCCGTGGGGGCCGGGACAATGAGCAGTTCTTC. Protein product: CSRGGRDNEQFF.

This clonotype was recorded a few times. V is TRBV5-1 and J is TRBJ1-2; 7 bases are a match to TRBD1. The CDR3 is 15 residues long. Germline loops: CDR1 SGHRS, CDR2 YFSETQ. Germline trimming cut 2 bases from V and 4 bases from J; bases unmatched to any gene: 8. CDR3 nucleotide sequence: TGCGCCAGCAGCTTAGCGAGGGGGCCTATCTATGGCTACACCTTC. Protein: CASSLARGPIYGYTF.

This clonotype was recorded at least ten times. This chain uses TRBV4-2 with TRBJ1-1; D may be TRBD1 (5 bases). The CDR3 covers 18 residues. Germline V gives CDR1 LGHNA, CDR2 YNFKEQ. V was trimmed by 0 bases and J by 2 bases, leaving 19 bases between them. The CDR3 here is CASSQDERATGLNTEAFF. Here the CDR3 DNA reads TGTGCCAGCAGCCAAGATGAGCGGGCTACAGGTCTTAACACTGAAGCTTTCTTT.

The V gene is TRBV28, the J gene TRBJ1-1, with TRBD1 as a possible D gene (6 bases). V was clipped by 6 bases and J by 2 bases, with 16 bases between them. The germline CDR1 and CDR2 sequences are MDHEN and SYDVKM. The CDR3 is made up of 15 amino acids. In DNA, the CDR3 is TGTGCCAGCAGCACCCGGGGGGGGGCCAACACTGAAGCTTTCTTT. Amino acids: CASSTRGGANTEAFF.

This clonotype was seen more than once but under ten times. The chain joins TRBV12-3 or TRBV12-4 to TRBJ1-5; TRBD1 agrees at 9 bases. Trimming at V came to 6 bases and at J to 7 bases, leaving 4 bases not matched to a gene. The CDR3 contains 13 residues. This CDR3 is CASRSDRGQPQHF. For the CDR3, the DNA is TGTGCCAGCAGATCGGACAGGGGACAGCCCCAGCATTTT.

This clonotype was detected only a few times. This chain uses TRBV10-3 with TRBJ2-1; 7 bases agree with TRBD2. There are 14 residues in the CDR3. Per germline, CDR1 ENHRY and CDR2 SYGVKD. J lost 8 bases, V lost 3 bases, and 7 bases had no gene match. CDR3 residues: CAISDRVAGHEQFF. CDR3 coding DNA: TGTGCCATCAGTGACAGGGTAGCGGGCCATGAGCAGTTCTTC.

This clonotype turned up a few times. The chain joins TRBV2 to TRBJ2-7; D might be TRBD1 (5 bases). Per the germline V gene, CDR1 is SNHLY and CDR2 is FYNNEI. CDR3 length equals 13 residues. V lost 2 bases to trimming and J lost 3 bases, with 8 bases between them. CDR3 residues: CASSETGHYEQYV. The DNA for the CDR3 is TGTGCCAGCAGTGAAACAGGACACTACGAGCAGTACGTC.

This rearrangement joins TRBV4-1 to TRBJ1-2; D might be TRBD1 (6 bases). Per germline, CDR1 MGHRA and CDR2 YSYEKL. CDR3 length: 16 amino acids. The germline V and J ends were trimmed by 3 bases and 4 bases, with 18 bases remaining between them. In DNA form, the CDR3 reads TGCGCCAGCAGCCACGAGAGGACAGTTCTTTCCTATGGCTACACCTTC. This encodes CASSHERTVLSYGYTF.

This clonotype has only a few counts. The V call is TRBV20-1, the J call TRBJ2-7, with 10 bases fitting TRBD1. V was clipped by 3 bases and J by 0 bases; unmatched bases: 2. Germline CDR1 is DFQATT and CDR2 is SNEGSKA (reference sequence). This CDR3 has 14 amino acids. CDR3 sequence: CSARGQGSSYEQYV. The DNA of the CDR3 is TGCAGTGCTAGGGGACAGGGGAGCTCCTACGAGCAGTACGTC.

This clonotype was counted ten times or more. CDR3 region: CASSLGQASDTQYF. The CDR3 DNA sequence: TGTGCCAGCAGCCTGGGACAGGCATCAGATACGCAGTATTTT. The chain joins TRBV7-8 to TRBJ2-3, with TRBD1 matching over 8 bases. The V segment lost 5 bases and the J segment 4 bases; nucleotides outside the gene matches: 5. The CDR3 totals 14 residues. Germline loops: CDR1 SGHVS, CDR2 FQNEAQ.

This clonotype was seen only a few times. This rearrangement joins TRBV4-2 to TRBJ1-2; 9 bases align to TRBD1. This CDR3 spans 14 amino acids. V trimming: 4 bases; J trimming: 2 bases; junction bases outside the gene matches: 2. Germline CDR1 and CDR2: LGHNA and YNFKEQ. CDR3 DNA: TGTGCCAGCAGCCGAGGGACAGGGAACTATGGCTACACCTTC. It encodes CASSRGTGNYGYTF.

This clonotype was counted between two and nine times. The chain is built from TRBV7-2 and TRBJ1-6; D is undetermined. CDR1 is SGHTA and CDR2 is FQGNSA in the germline V gene. The germline V and J ends were trimmed by 5 bases and 10 bases, with 12 bases remaining between them. The CDR3 extends over 13 amino acids. The CDR3 spells CASSHDPGSPLHF. CDR3 sequence (DNA): TGTGCCAGCAGCCATGACCCCGGCTCACCCCTCCACTTT.

This chain links TRBV5-1 with TRBJ2-3; TRBD2 matches 9 bases. Germline lookup yields CDR1 SGHRS and CDR2 YFSETQ. V was pared by 4 bases and J by 1 base, with 4 bases of the junction left unmatched. CDR3 length: 15 residues. CDR3 residues: CASSAIAGGTDTQYF. In DNA, the CDR3 is TGCGCCAGCAGCGCCATAGCGGGGGGCACAGATACGCAGTATTTT.